This T cell receptor (beta chain) is drawn from a study of regulatory T cells in long-lasting Graves disease. The time point: newly diagnosed GD, antithyroid drugs for less than 3 months. PBMCs were the source of the RNA used for TCR sequencing. Libraries of TCR beta came from iRepertoire HTBI primers plus Arm-PCR of CDR3 regions. Each CDR3 protein gets one entry after TCRdb re-called the multiplex PCR reads with MiXCR. In the table there are over 350,000 distinct CDR3 sequences, about 14% of which are singletons. The table lists this clonotype with a count of one. Its antigen is currently unknown. With 0 bases removed from V and 3 bases from J, the gap between germline ends came to 7 bases. CDR3 size: 14 residues. Germline-derived CDR1 and CDR2 are MRHNA and SNTAGT. Study conclusions and caveats: Clonotypes that were public and shared totalled 2,500 to 3,500 in persistent patients versus roughly 1,000 in new patients.

This same sample was also part of a study on T cells in Graves' hyperthyroidism and ophthalmopathy.

The source was peripheral blood mononuclear cells (PBMCs), collected at new diagnosis, from a patient treated with antithyroid drugs. This receptor was identified in a woman between 50 and 59 years old with Graves disease. The V call is TRBV6-4, the J call TRBJ2-3, with D tentatively TRBD1 (5 bases). In nucleotides, the CDR3 is TGTGCCAGCAGTGACTCCCAGGGAACAGATACGCAGTATTTT. It translates to CASSDSQGTDTQYF.